A single sample gave rise to the 8 T cell receptor beta chains below, sequenced in a study of blood T cell repertoires in COVID-19. Produced via immunoSEQ multiplex PCR; TCRdb's table is partial and in-frame only. The table records 97,000 or so clones, more than 90% of them present only once. The sequencing input was peripheral blood. The source is a woman aged 50 to 60 with COVID-19, enrolled during active disease.

This sequence joins TRBV5-1 and TRBJ2-2; 9 positions match TRBD1. The length of the CDR3 is 16 residues. Losses at the gene ends were 0 bases for V and 6 bases for J; bases not matched to a gene: 6. In germline, CDR1 is SGHRS, CDR2 YFSETQ. In DNA, the CDR3 is TGCGCCAGCAGCTTGGCCCCGACAGGGGGTCCCGGGGAGCTGTTTTTT. Protein sequence: CASSLAPTGGPGELFF.

This clone has a handful of counts. This chain uses TRBV10-3 with TRBJ1-2; no clear D gene. CDR3 length: 13 amino acids. Trimming shortened V by 6 bases and J by 0 bases, and 8 bases separated the two germline ends. The germline gives CDR1 ENHRY, CDR2 SYGVKD. Here the CDR3 reads CAIRNTPNYGYTF. The DNA of the CDR3 is TGTGCCATCAGAAATACACCTAACTATGGCTACACCTTC.

This chain uses TRBV6-5 with TRBJ2-2; 9 bases line up with TRBD1. V lost 5 bases, J lost 7 bases, and 8 bases stayed unmatched. Germline V lookup: CDR1 MNHEY, CDR2 SVGAGI. There are 15 residues in the CDR3. CDR3 in DNA: TGTGCCAGCAGTCTGGGACAGGGTAGATTCGGGGAGCTGTTTTTT. Its protein product is CASSLGQGRFGELFF.

DNA of the CDR3: TGTGCCAGTAAGGCTGACTTCTCTGGAAACACCATATATTTT. This codes for CASKADFSGNTIYF. The J gene is TRBJ1-3, the V gene TRBV19; D remains unclear. CDR1 and CDR2 from the germline V gene are LNHDA and SQIVND (reference sequence). Trimming shortened V by 7 bases and J by 0 bases, and 10 bases separated the two germline ends. The CDR3 totals 14 residues.

A remark on this clone: Other DNA sequences from this sample encode an identical CDR3 as well. This chain links TRBV5-1 with TRBJ2-3; D remains ambiguous. The CDR3 is 13 residues long. The germline gives CDR1 SGHRS, CDR2 YFSETQ. Trimming left V 0 bases short and J 4 bases short, with 6 bases between. The DNA of the CDR3 is TGCGCCAGCAGCTTGGCTGGCTCAGATACGCAGTATTTT. It yields the protein CASSLAGSDTQYF.

The V and J genes are TRBV11-2 and TRBJ2-7, with 9 bases aligning to TRBD1. The CDR3 extends over 14 amino acids. V lost 5 bases and J lost 3; bases outside the gene matches: 5. From germline, CDR1 is SGHAT and CDR2 FQNNGV. Written as DNA, the CDR3 is TGTGCCAGCAGCCCCGGGACAGGGTTCTACGAGCAGTACGTC. Translated: CASSPGTGFYEQYV.

CDR3 protein: CASSFPDSYGYTF. The CDR3 bases are TGTGCCAGCAGCTTCCCGGACAGCTATGGCTACACCTTC. The chain employs TRBV7-9 and TRBJ1-2; TRBD1 might be the D (6 bases). Germline V CDR1 and CDR2: SEHNR, FQNEAQ (reference sequence). The length of the CDR3 is 13 residues. V was clipped by 3 bases and J by 4 bases, with 9 bases between them.

The rearrangement joins TRBV19 to TRBJ1-5; D is undetermined. The ends were cut back, 7 bases at V and 3 bases at J, with 10 bases in the middle. Germline loops: CDR1 LNHDA, CDR2 SQIVND (reference sequence). The CDR3 is 13 residues long. The CDR3 DNA reads as TGTGCCAGTACTGAGGTCCACAATCAGCCCCAGCATTTT. Translating gives CASTEVHNQPQHF.